This section outlines one T cell receptor (beta chain) sequence together with its context. This sample stems from a study of OX40 agonist ivuxolimab in advanced cancers. Turning to the study itself: Earlier treatment with anti-PD-1, anti-PD-L1 or anti-CTLA-4 was permitted, and over 35% had received some.

Libraries were prepared by immunoSEQ multiplex PCR; TCRdb keeps only in-frame clonotypes and omits some of them. The profile shows tens of thousands of clones, approximately 85% of them singletons. Per the germline V gene, CDR1 is SGHNT and CDR2 is YENEEA. V was pared by 3 bases and J by 3 bases, with 12 bases between. CDR3 length: 14 amino acids. The chain couples TRBV11-3 to TRBJ2-7; TRBD1 or TRBD2 may be the D gene (5 bases each). This TCR was recovered from an adult with an advanced solid tumor such as melanoma, head and neck, liver or kidney cancer. The sequencing used CD4+ or CD8+ T cells sorted from blood, collected in a trial of the OX40 agonist ivuxolimab. This CDR3 reads CASSFGPGGYEQYF. CDR3 DNA: TGTGCCAGCAGCTTCGGGCCTGGGGGCTACGAGCAGTACTTC.